The 31 T cell receptor beta chains reported below all come from one sample, sequenced in a study of blood T cell repertoires in COVID-19. Data came from immunoSEQ multiplex PCR; TCRdb stores just in-frame clones and leaves some out. The sample comprises about 160,000 clones, approximately 85% of which are singletons, and approximately 10% rests with the top ten. The sequenced sample was peripheral blood. These receptors all come from a man aged 60 to 69 with active or convalescent COVID-19.

The gene calls are TRBV27 and TRBJ2-7; D is perhaps TRBD1 (6 bases). The V end lost 10 bases, the J end lost 0 bases, and 19 bases lay between the germline ends. The CDR3 has 15 amino acids. Germline loops: CDR1 MNHEY, CDR2 SMNVEV (reference sequence). The CDR3 loop is CANQRQGSFSYEQYF. The CDR3 DNA reads TGTGCCAACCAGAGGCAGGGGTCGTTCTCCTACGAGCAGTACTTC.

The chain is built from TRBV6-5 and TRBJ2-2, with 10 bases matching TRBD2. The V gene end was trimmed by 4 bases and the J gene end by 7 bases; junction bases not matched to a gene: 6. Germline V gene data show CDR1 as MNHEY and CDR2 as SVGAGI. The CDR3 length is 15 residues. The CDR3 sequence: CASSSLSGGVGELFF. The CDR3 bases are TGTGCCAGCAGTTCGCTCAGCGGGGGGGTCGGGGAGCTGTTTTTT.

The chain carries TRBV28 and TRBJ1-5; possibly TRBD1 for D (5 bases). Trimming removed 5 bases from V and 3 bases from J, with 11 bases in between. Germline CDR1 MDHEN, CDR2 SYDVKM. The CDR3 has 14 residues. The CDR3 DNA follows: TGTGCCAGCAGTATTGGGGGGACCAATCAGCCCCAGCATTTT. Its translation is CASSIGGTNQPQHF. Drawing the rest from reference TRBV28 and TRBJ1-5, the complete variable domain is DVKVTQSSRYLVKRTGEKVFLECVQDMDHENMFWYRQDPGLGLRLIYFSYDVKMKEKGDIPEGYSVSREKKERFSLILESASTNQTSMYLCASSIGGTNQPQHFGDGTRLSIL.

CDR3 loop: CSARETGELFF. CDR3 in DNA: TGCAGTGCTCGCGAAACCGGGGAGCTGTTTTTT. The chain has TRBV20-1 and TRBJ2-2, with D uncertain. This CDR3 region has 11 residues. V was clipped by 5 bases and J by 5 bases, with 6 bases between them. CDR1 and CDR2 (germline): DFQATT, SNEGSKA (reference sequence).

This chain links TRBV15 with TRBJ1-5, with 12 bases matching TRBD1. Germline V gene sequence: CDR1 LNHNV, CDR2 YYDKDF (reference sequence). The CDR3 loop spans 16 amino acids. Trimming took 1 base from V and 7 from J; bases not matched to a gene: 5. CDR3 nucleotides: TGTGCCACCAGCAGAGTAGGGACAGGGGGCCGGCAGCCCCAGCATTTT. Translating gives CATSRVGTGGRQPQHF.

This clone was picked up one time. The V call is TRBV3-1 (or the pseudogene TRBV3-2), the J call TRBJ2-1, with 15 bases fitting TRBD2. The CDR3 covers 15 residues. With 6 bases clipped from V and 8 bases from J, the junction kept 5 bases outside the gene matches. CDR1 LGHDT and CDR2 YNNKEL come from the germline V gene (reference sequence). The CDR3 is CASRKRTSGRDEQFF. In DNA form, the CDR3 reads TGTGCCAGCAGAAAACGGACTAGCGGGAGGGATGAGCAGTTCTTC.

The chain recombines TRBV5-1 with TRBJ1-2; 9 bases are shared with TRBD1. The junction had 5 bases not matched to a gene; V was cut back by 0 bases and J by 5 bases. The CDR3 is 15 residues long. The germline CDR1 and CDR2 sequences are SGHRS and YFSETQ. As DNA, the CDR3 is TGCGCCAGCAGCTTGGATGGACAGGGGTTGTATGGCTACACCTTC. Its protein is CASSLDGQGLYGYTF.

To note about this clone: The sample has other DNA sequences that encode this CDR3 too. The chain carries TRBV5-1 and TRBJ2-7; weak D call: TRBD1 (6 bases). Trimming stripped 0 bases from V and 4 bases from J, with 14 bases between. The germline V gene has CDR1 SGHRS and CDR2 YFSETQ. The CDR3 is 15 residues long. In DNA, the CDR3 is TGCGCCAGCAGCTTGGCCCCGTCAGGGACATACGAGCAGTACTTC. Its translation: CASSLAPSGTYEQYF.

CDR3 in amino acids: CASSKGRGGTGNTIYF. The DNA for the CDR3 is TGTGCCAGCAGCAAAGGGAGAGGGGGCACTGGAAACACCATATATTTT. This sequence joins TRBV21-1 and TRBJ1-3; the table's D gene call, TRBD1, was not cross checked with the DNA. TRBV21-1 counts as a pseudogene. This CDR3 is 16 amino acids long.

CDR3 coding DNA: TGTGCCAGTAGTAGTTCCCAGGGGGCCCGTCCCTACGAGCAGTACTTC. Translation: CASSSSQGARPYEQYF. The V call is TRBV19, the J call TRBJ2-7, with 8 bases that match TRBD1. Trimming at V came to 4 bases and at J to 2 bases, leaving 10 bases not matched to a gene. The germline V gene has CDR1 LNHDA and CDR2 SQIVND (reference sequence). The CDR3 length is 16 residues.

Many counts were recorded for this clone. The V call is TRBV10-3, the J call TRBJ2-3; D gene unclear. Germline V gives CDR1 ENHRY, CDR2 SYGVKD. The V end was cut by 0 bases, the J end by 6 bases, with 7 bases between. The CDR3 length is 13 residues. CDR3 protein: CAISESVVDTQYF. Here the CDR3 DNA reads TGTGCCATCAGTGAGTCCGTAGTCGATACGCAGTATTTT.

The CDR3 DNA is TGTGCCAGCAGCCCGTTAAACAGGGCTGGGGCAGATACGCAGTATTTT. Translating gives CASSPLNRAGADTQYF. The rearrangement joins TRBV7-9 to TRBJ2-3, with D possibly TRBD1 on 6 matching bases. CDR3 length equals 16 residues. Trimming took 5 bases from V and 4 from J, leaving 19 bases between them. CDR1 is SEHNR, CDR2 FQNEAQ, per germline (reference sequence).

The chain employs TRBV27 and TRBJ2-5, with D maybe TRBD1 (6 bases). The CDR3 totals 16 residues. The germline CDR1 and CDR2 sequences are MNHEY and SMNVEV (reference sequence). Trimming took off 5 bases at V and 1 base at J, with 17 bases between the two ends. The CDR3 loop is CASSRTPDSTQETQYF. CDR3 DNA: TGTGCCAGCAGTAGGACGCCGGACAGTACCCAAGAGACCCAGTACTTC.

The V gene is TRBV7-8, the J gene TRBJ1-2; D perhaps matches TRBD1 (6 bases). Germline CDR1 SGHVS, CDR2 FQNEAQ. Trimming stripped 5 bases from V and 5 bases from J, with 24 bases between. This CDR3 is 17 amino acids long. The CDR3, as DNA: TGTGCCAGCAGCAGGCAAGGGGCCGGGACGCAGGGGTATGGCTACACCTTC. Translating it yields CASSRQGAGTQGYGYTF.

The chain has TRBV7-3 and TRBJ2-5, with D tentatively TRBD2 (7 bases). This CDR3 has 14 amino acids. CDR1 and CDR2 (germline): SGHTA, FQGTGA. The ends were cut back, 2 bases at V and 5 bases at J, with 12 bases in the middle. CDR3 nucleotides: TGTGCCAGCAGCTTAGCGGGGGCGGATGAGACCCAGTACTTC. This sequence encodes CASSLAGADETQYF.

The chain couples TRBV7-9 to TRBJ1-2; D not certain. The germline V gene has CDR1 SEHNR and CDR2 FQNEAQ (reference sequence). CDR3 length: 13 residues. V was pared by 4 bases and J by 3 bases, with 9 bases between. CDR3: CASSSQVHYGYTF. The CDR3 nucleotides are TGTGCCAGCAGCTCGCAGGTGCACTATGGCTACACCTTC.

The chain employs TRBV10-3 and TRBJ2-7; no firm D call. Germline loops: CDR1 ENHRY, CDR2 SYGVKD. The CDR3 length is 14 residues. Trimming removed 7 bases at V and 1 base at J, with 14 bases between. CDR3 in amino acids: CAIISQEGSYEQYF. The CDR3 coding sequence is TGTGCCATCATCTCCCAGGAAGGTTCCTACGAGCAGTACTTC.

This clone is a singleton in its sample. The chain links TRBV21-1 to TRBJ2-7; the table names TRBD1, a call not compared with the DNA. TRBV21-1 is given as a pseudogene. The CDR3 has 16 amino acids. CDR3 DNA: TGTGCCAGCAGCAAAGCGGGCCTTGGACAGTCCTACGAGCAGTACTTC. It encodes CASSKAGLGQSYEQYF.

This sequence joins TRBV7-9 and TRBJ1-2; D gene ambiguous. Trimming cost V 1 base and J 7 bases, with 7 bases left between them. There are 12 residues in the CDR3. Germline CDR1 SEHNR, CDR2 FQNEAQ (reference sequence). CDR3 sequence: CASSLDSAGYTF. The CDR3 region has the DNA TGTGCCAGCAGCTTAGACAGTGCTGGCTACACCTTC.

This chain links TRBV7-9 with TRBJ1-2, with D unclear. The CDR3 contains 13 residues. V was clipped by 3 bases and J by 5 bases, with 10 bases between them. Germline lookup yields CDR1 SEHNR and CDR2 FQNEAQ (reference sequence). The chain's CDR3 is CASSLELRYGYTF. The CDR3 region has the DNA TGTGCCAGCAGCTTGGAGCTTAGGTATGGCTACACCTTC.

The chain combines TRBV21-1 with TRBJ2-1; the table's D call of TRBD2 was not tested on the DNA. TRBV21-1 is classified as a pseudogene. The CDR3 sequence is 19 residues long. The CDR3 nucleotides are TGTGCCAGCAGCAAAGTTTCTGGGCTAGCGGGAGGGTATGGGGATGAGCAGTTCTTC. Protein: CASSKVSGLAGGYGDEQFF.

The chain employs TRBV7-8 and TRBJ2-1, with TRBD2 matching 16 bases. After removal of 10 bases from V and 0 bases from J, the junction contained 3 bases not matched to a gene. The CDR3 has 16 residues. Germline V gene sequence: CDR1 SGHVS, CDR2 FQNEAQ. The CDR3 sequence: CATGTSGGGSYNEQFF. The CDR3 coding sequence is TGTGCCACCGGGACTAGCGGGGGGGGCTCCTACAATGAGCAGTTCTTC.

The J gene is TRBJ1-2, the V gene TRBV19; D remains ambiguous. The germline V and J ends were trimmed by 2 bases and 4 bases, with 8 bases remaining between them. This CDR3 region has 13 residues. CDR1 and CDR2 (germline): LNHDA, SQIVND (reference sequence). CDR3 nucleotide sequence: TGTGCCAGTAGTATACGGGAGATCTATGGCTACACCTTC. It encodes CASSIREIYGYTF.

This clone appeared many times. CDR3 sequence: CASSLRGDRGAGELFF. The DNA of the CDR3 is TGTGCCAGCAGCCTCAGAGGGGACAGGGGCGCGGGGGAGCTGTTTTTT. The chain has TRBV9 and TRBJ2-2, with 10 bases aligning to TRBD1. The CDR3 runs 16 residues. Germline assignment: CDR1 SGDLS and CDR2 YYNGEE. V trimming: 4 bases; J trimming: 8 bases; junction bases outside the gene matches: 11.

This sequence joins TRBV29-1 and TRBJ2-5; 10 positions agree with TRBD2. The J segment lost 5 bases and the V segment lost 4 bases, leaving 7 bases of the junction unmatched. The CDR3 loop spans 14 amino acids. The germline CDR1 and CDR2 sequences are SQVTM and ANQGSEA. CDR3 nucleotides: TGCAGCGTTGTTGTAGCGGGAGGAGGCGAGACCCAGTACTTC. Its translation is CSVVVAGGGETQYF.

With respect to this clone: A much larger clone lies one base from this, so it may be a read error. The rearrangement links TRBV7-6 to TRBJ2-3; the D is unclear. Deletions cut 4 bases from V and 0 bases from J, with 5 bases between. Germline V lookup: CDR1 SGHVS, CDR2 FNYEAQ. The CDR3 covers 13 residues. The CDR3, as DNA: TGTGCCAGCAGCTCCGGGAGCACAGATACGCAGTATTTT. Its protein product is CASSSGSTDTQYF.

This chain joins TRBV6-1 and TRBJ1-5; 8 bases match TRBD1. Germline values: CDR1 MNHNS, CDR2 SASEGT. The CDR3 consists of 16 residues. Trimming took 2 bases from V and 5 from J; bases not matched to a gene: 8. The CDR3 nucleotides read TGTGCCAGCAGTGAACAGGGGGCCGCCTATTATCAGCCCCAGCATTTT. Translated: CASSEQGAAYYQPQHF.

The gene calls are TRBV7-9 and TRBJ1-1; 12 nucleotides agree with TRBD1. Trimming at V came to 5 bases and at J to 3 bases, leaving 10 bases not matched to a gene. The CDR3 loop spans 17 amino acids. The V gene's germline CDR1 is SEHNR and CDR2 FQNEAQ (reference sequence). The CDR3 loop is CASSLGGTGGADTEAFF. The CDR3 DNA reads TGTGCCAGCAGCCTGGGAGGGACAGGGGGCGCCGACACTGAAGCTTTCTTT.

The chain couples TRBV10-3 to TRBJ2-1; the D is unclear. From germline, CDR1 is ENHRY and CDR2 SYGVKD. The CDR3 has 14 residues. The V end was cut by 3 bases, the J end by 8 bases, with 14 bases between. CDR3 loop: CAISDARLAYEQFF. DNA of the CDR3: TGTGCCATCAGTGATGCACGACTGGCCTATGAGCAGTTCTTC.

This clone was seen a handful of times. The V gene is TRBV19, the J gene TRBJ1-6; D uncertain. Per the germline V gene, CDR1 is LNHDA and CDR2 is SQIVND (reference sequence). The CDR3 is made up of 14 amino acids. The V end lost 10 bases, the J end lost 0 bases, and 10 bases lay between the germline ends. DNA of the CDR3: TGTGCCAATGTGCCGAGCTCCTATAATTCACCCCTCCACTTT. Protein sequence: CANVPSSYNSPLHF. Variable domain in full (rest from reference TRBV19 and TRBJ1-6): DGGITQSPKYLFRKEGQNVTLSCEQNLNHDAMYWYRQDPGQGLRLIYYSQIVNDFQKGDIAEGYSVSREKKESFPLTVTSAQKNPTAFYLCANVPSSYNSPLHFGNGTRLTVT.

The V call is TRBV15, the J call TRBJ2-7; D possibly corresponds to TRBD1 (6 bases). The V end lost 0 bases, the J end lost 2 bases, and 11 bases lay between the germline ends. The germline CDR1 and CDR2 sequences are LNHNV and YYDKDF (reference sequence). CDR3 length: 15 amino acids. Here the CDR3 DNA reads TGTGCCACCAGCAGAGAAGTCCGGGACACCTACGAGCAGTACTTC. Amino acids: CATSREVRDTYEQYF.